One sample yielded the 22 T cell receptor beta chains listed below, sequenced in a study of OX40 agonist ivuxolimab in advanced cancers. The method was immunoSEQ multiplex PCR; TCRdb's version includes in-frame clones alone and lacks a portion of them. The data show tens of thousands of clones, 80% to 95% seen once. Sequencing was performed on CD4+ or CD8+ T cells sorted from blood, taken in a trial of the OX40 agonist ivuxolimab. These receptors were taken from an adult with an advanced solid tumor such as melanoma, head and neck, liver or kidney cancer.

The chain employs TRBV6-1 and TRBJ1-1; D is unclear. The CDR3 has 12 amino acids. With 2 bases removed from V and 8 bases from J, the gap between germline ends came to 9 bases. Germline loops: CDR1 MNHNS, CDR2 SASEGT. CDR3 nucleotide sequence: TGTGCCAGCAGTGAACGACGGATAGAAGCTTTCTTT. This gives the protein CASSERRIEAFF.

The chain uses TRBV28 and TRBJ2-3; D is uncertain. The CDR3 sequence is 13 residues long. Deletions cut 10 bases from V and 0 bases from J, with 11 bases between. Germline loops: CDR1 MDHEN, CDR2 SYDVKM. CDR3 DNA: TGTGCCACCCGAACGGCTAGCACAGATACGCAGTATTTT. It specifies CATRTASTDTQYF.

The chain links TRBV28 to TRBJ1-2; 10 positions agree with TRBD1. CDR1 and CDR2 from the germline V gene are MDHEN and SYDVKM. V was clipped by 5 bases and J by 7 bases; unmatched bases: 7. This CDR3 contains 14 residues. CDR3 coding DNA: TGTGCCAGCAGTACGACAGGGGGCGGTCGTGGCTACACCTTC. Amino acids: CASSTTGGGRGYTF.

This chain connects TRBV7-2 to TRBJ2-3; D gene uncertain. V dropped 0 bases and J dropped 0 bases, with 13 bases sitting between them. Germline lookup yields CDR1 SGHTA and CDR2 FQGNSA. The CDR3 totals 17 residues. The CDR3 nucleotides are TGTGCCAGCAGCTTAGCGTCTGTTGCTTTTAGCACAGATACGCAGTATTTT. This sequence encodes CASSLASVAFSTDTQYF. Supplemented by reference TRBV7-2 and TRBJ2-3, the full variable domain reads GAGVSQSPSNKVTEKGKDVELRCDPISGHTALYWYRQSLGQGLEFLIYFQGNSAPDKSGLPSDRFSAERTGGSVSTLTIQRTQQEDSAVYLCASSLASVAFSTDTQYFGPGTRLTVL.

The V gene is TRBV5-1, the J gene TRBJ2-5; D gene unclear. CDR1 is SGHRS, CDR2 YFSETQ, per germline. Trimming removed 4 bases at V and 5 bases at J, with 18 bases between. This CDR3 is built from 15 residues. CDR3 DNA sequence: TGCGCCAGCAGCCGGGCCAGTTCAAATAGGGAGACCCAGTACTTC. As protein: CASSRASSNRETQYF.

J is TRBJ1-1 and V is TRBV5-1, with 7 bases matching TRBD1. V lost 4 bases to trimming and J lost 1 base; unmatched junction nucleotides: 7. Germline lookup yields CDR1 SGHRS and CDR2 YFSETQ. This CDR3 contains 15 residues. Written as DNA, the CDR3 is TGCGCCAGCAGCCCGACAGGGAGCCGGAACACTGAAGCTTTCTTT. It specifies CASSPTGSRNTEAFF.

J is TRBJ1-6 and V is TRBV7-6; 7 nucleotides align to TRBD1. Germline V gene data show CDR1 as SGHVS and CDR2 as FNYEAQ. With V trimmed by 1 base and J by 9 bases, 6 bases remained unmatched. CDR3 length: 15 residues. CDR3 DNA: TGTGCCAGCAGCTTAGAGACAGGGAAGGGTTCACCCCTCCACTTT. It is translated as CASSLETGKGSPLHF.

The gene calls are TRBV10-1 and TRBJ2-1; 9 bases are shared with TRBD1. Trimming took 5 bases from V and 8 from J; bases not matched to a gene: 13. CDR3 length equals 16 residues. Germline CDR1 and CDR2: WNHNN and SYGVQD (reference sequence). CDR3 protein: CASSPAPGQGFHEQFF. In DNA, the CDR3 is TGCGCCAGCAGTCCAGCCCCGGGACAGGGATTCCATGAGCAGTTCTTC.

This rearrangement joins TRBV7-3 to TRBJ2-2; 7 nucleotides match TRBD2. Trimming cost V 4 bases and J 7 bases; bases outside gene matches: 3. CDR3 size: 13 residues. Germline-derived CDR1 and CDR2 are SGHTA and FQGTGA. CDR3 DNA sequence: TGTGCCAGCAGCTCGATAGCGGGCGGGGAGCTGTTTTTT. It codes for CASSSIAGGELFF.

The chain recombines TRBV18 with TRBJ1-2; tentatively, D is TRBD1 (5 bases). V lost 8 bases and J 2 bases, leaving 12 bases between the germline ends. Germline V gene data show CDR1 as KGHSH and CDR2 as LQKENI. The CDR3 consists of 13 residues. CDR3 sequence: CASAPGPNYGYTF. The CDR3 DNA is TGTGCCAGCGCTCCGGGGCCGAACTATGGCTACACCTTC.

The chain links TRBV15 to TRBJ2-5; maybe TRBD1 (6 bases). Deletions cut 1 base from V and 1 base from J, with 13 bases between. Looked up from germline, CDR1 is LNHNV and CDR2 is YYDKDF (reference sequence). The CDR3 totals 16 residues. The CDR3 DNA is TGTGCCACCAGCAGAGCCTATGGGGGCCCCCAAGAGACCCAGTACTTC. Amino acid sequence: CATSRAYGGPQETQYF.

The chain couples TRBV5-3 to TRBJ2-3; D gene ambiguous. TRBV5-3 carries the ORF label, with uncertain function. The V gene lost 0 bases and the J gene lost 0 bases, with 11 bases spanning the gap. The CDR3 runs 16 residues. CDR3 in amino acids: CARSLATAASTDTQYF. DNA for the CDR3: TGTGCCAGAAGCTTGGCCACGGCGGCTAGCACAGATACGCAGTATTTT.

This CDR3 is CASSPEALAGVTQYF. For the CDR3, the DNA is TGTGCCAGCAGCCCCGAAGCACTAGCGGGAGTTACGCAGTATTTT. The rearrangement links TRBV7-3 to TRBJ2-3; 11 bases line up with TRBD2. Germline V gives CDR1 SGHTA, CDR2 FQGTGA. The CDR3 has 15 amino acids. After removal of 5 bases from V and 8 bases from J, the junction contained 9 bases not matched to a gene.

The chain is built from TRBV27 and TRBJ2-5; D not certain. This CDR3 spans 13 amino acids. CDR1 is MNHEY and CDR2 is SMNVEV in the germline V gene (reference sequence). The ends were cut back, 5 bases at V and 5 bases at J, with 12 bases in the middle. CDR3 sequence (DNA): TGTGCCAGCAGTCCAGATCCGGTGGAGACCCAGTACTTC. It translates to CASSPDPVETQYF.

V usage is TRBV9 and J usage is TRBJ2-6, with 7 positions matching TRBD1. CDR1 and CDR2 from the germline V gene are SGDLS and YYNGEE. Trimming took 3 bases from V and 4 from J; bases not matched to a gene: 10. There are 17 residues in the CDR3. CDR3 sequence (DNA): TGTGCCAGCAGCGAAGACAGGGCACCATCGGGGGCCAACGTCCTGACTTTC. Protein: CASSEDRAPSGANVLTF.

This clone was found once. This chain links TRBV28 with TRBJ1-3; D unresolved. Trimming took off 5 bases at V and 6 bases at J, with 14 bases between the two ends. The CDR3 spans 14 residues. Germline CDR1 reads MDHEN; CDR2 reads SYDVKM. CDR3 residues: CASSDGSPLNTIYF. As DNA, the CDR3 is TGTGCCAGCAGTGACGGGTCCCCACTAAACACCATATATTTT.

This rearrangement joins TRBV7-6 to TRBJ2-3, with D uncertain. The CDR3 contains 13 residues. CDR1 and CDR2 from the germline V gene are SGHVS and FNYEAQ. V was clipped by 5 bases and J by 1 base, with 7 bases between them. CDR3 protein: CASSLLRTDTQYF. The CDR3 DNA sequence: TGTGCCAGCAGCCTCCTGCGCACAGATACGCAGTATTTT.

The rearrangement uses TRBV6-6 and TRBJ2-5; the D gene is possibly TRBD1 (6 bases). The CDR3 has 13 amino acids. The V gene lost 8 bases and the J gene lost 3 bases, with 13 bases spanning the gap. CDR1 and CDR2 from the germline V gene are MNHNY and SVGAGI (reference sequence). The CDR3 DNA sequence: TGTGCCAGCGGCGGACAGATTGAAGAGACCCAGTACTTC. It yields the protein CASGGQIEETQYF.

J is TRBJ2-1 and V is TRBV5-1; D tentatively reads TRBD1 or TRBD2 (5 bases each). In germline, CDR1 is SGHRS, CDR2 YFSETQ. CDR3 length: 15 amino acids. V lost 4 bases to trimming and J lost 8 bases, with 19 bases between them. CDR3: CASSRTGTPPDEQFF. The CDR3 nucleotides are TGCGCCAGCAGCAGAACCGGGACCCCACCGGATGAGCAGTTCTTC.

V is TRBV9 and J is TRBJ2-2; no firm D call. The length of the CDR3 is 16 residues. Looked up from germline, CDR1 is SGDLS and CDR2 is YYNGEE. With 1 base removed from V and 6 bases from J, the gap between germline ends came to 16 bases. As DNA, the CDR3 is TGTGCCAGCAGCGTATCGCTAGTTGGTTTTTCCGGGGAGCTGTTTTTT. Protein product: CASSVSLVGFSGELFF.

The chain is built from TRBV5-1 and TRBJ2-7; 9 bases are a match to TRBD1. CDR3 length: 16 residues. Germline V gives CDR1 SGHRS, CDR2 YFSETQ. The V segment lost 1 base and the J segment 5 bases; nucleotides outside the gene matches: 10. This CDR3 is CASSLSRGQGVDEQYF. The CDR3 DNA is TGCGCCAGCAGCTTGTCTAGGGGACAGGGTGTCGACGAGCAGTACTTC. Together with reference TRBV5-1 and TRBJ2-7, the CDR3 gives the full variable domain: KAGVTQTPRYLIKTRGQQVTLSCSPISGHRSVSWYQQTPGQGLQFLFEYFSETQRNKGNFPGRFSGRQFSNSRSEMNVSTLELGDSALYLCASSLSRGQGVDEQYFGPGTRLTVT.

This chain uses TRBV6-5 with TRBJ2-7; 7 bases are a match to TRBD1. The V gene end was trimmed by 6 bases and the J gene end by 4 bases; junction bases not matched to a gene: 12. Germline CDR1 reads MNHEY; CDR2 reads SVGAGI. There are 15 residues in the CDR3. The CDR3 nucleotides are TGTGCCAGCAGACCCGGGACAGCTGGGAAGTACGAGCAGTACTTC. Its translation: CASRPGTAGKYEQYF.